This section outlines one T cell receptor beta chain sequence together with its context. Per the germline V gene, CDR1 is SNHLY and CDR2 is FYNNEI. The CDR3 extends over 14 amino acids. The ends were cut back, 2 bases at V and 6 bases at J, with 14 bases in the middle. This sample was taken from a study of blood T cell repertoires in COVID-19. Study overall: The United States, Italy and Spain were the sources of the acute and convalescent COVID-19 samples. The cDNA or gDNA used as material had been derived from T cells, B-cell-depleted T cells, or PBMCs.

Method: immunoSEQ multiplex PCR; TCRdb's copy keeps in-frame clones and lacks some. The sample records around 290,000 clones, about 87% being singletons. The sequence was collected from a woman in her forties or fifties who had recovered from COVID-19. The V gene is TRBV2, the J gene TRBJ2-7; D possibly corresponds to TRBD1 (5 bases). Sequencing was performed on peripheral blood. CDR3 residues: CASSESQGISEQYF. The CDR3 DNA follows: TGTGCCAGCAGTGAAAGCCAGGGTATAAGCGAGCAGTACTTC.